The text below deals with one T cell receptor beta chain. What it binds is not known. Assay: immunoSEQ multiplex PCR; the TCRdb copy retains only in-frame clones and omits some. The sample records approximately 4,000 clones, 86% being singletons. This specimen belongs to a study of immune evolution from preneoplasia to lung adenocarcinoma. Overall study findings and caveats: Normal lung had the highest top T cell clone frequencies. Highest clonality occurred in KRAS-mutant, not EGFR-mutant or double wild-type, nodules.

Macro-dissection enriched premalignant or tumor cells before nucleic acid extraction. The receptor was isolated from a donor older than 65 with lung adenocarcinoma. The sequenced sample was FFPE minimally invasive lung adenocarcinoma tissue.

In nucleotides, the CDR3 is TGTGCCAGCAGTGAAAGTGGGGGGGCAGGTCAGCCCCAGCATTTT. Translated: CASSESGGAGQPQHF. The chain carries TRBV6-1 and TRBJ1-5; D may be TRBD1 (6 bases). This CDR3 has 15 amino acids. Trimming left V 2 bases short and J 6 bases short, with 14 bases between. Germline CDR1 reads MNHNS; CDR2 reads SASEGT.